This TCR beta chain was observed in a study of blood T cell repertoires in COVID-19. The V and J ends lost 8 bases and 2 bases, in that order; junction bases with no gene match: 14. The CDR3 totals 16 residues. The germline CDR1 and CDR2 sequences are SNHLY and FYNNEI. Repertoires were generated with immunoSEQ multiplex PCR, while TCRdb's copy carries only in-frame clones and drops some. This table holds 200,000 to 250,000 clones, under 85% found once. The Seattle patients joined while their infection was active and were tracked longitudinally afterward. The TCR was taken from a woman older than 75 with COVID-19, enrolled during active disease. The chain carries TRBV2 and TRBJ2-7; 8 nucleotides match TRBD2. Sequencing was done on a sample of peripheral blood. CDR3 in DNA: TGTGCCAGCCGCGAAGGGGCGGGAGGCTCCACCTACGAGCAGTACTTC. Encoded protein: CASREGAGGSTYEQYF.